This is a list of T cell receptor beta chains from one sample in a study of molecular identifiers for immune sequencing clone quantification. MiXCR was run by TCRdb on the PCR reads, yielding one entry per CDR3 protein. The sample lists hundreds of thousands of distinct CDR3 sequences, around 25% occurring once. The sequencing sample was made of naive CD8+ T cells from blood, with Jurkat cell RNA spiked in. These receptors came from a human donor in good health. Some libraries in this study had Jurkat cell RNA spiked in. CDR3s include the opening cysteine and the closing phenylalanine or tryptophan. D genes are given only for firm matches. Size values are once, few and many counts, or a class for expanded clones, and some rows have none.

j_call | cdr3_length | d_call | v_call | clone_size | cdr3_aa | cdr3_nt
TRBJ2-1 | 18 | - | TRBV28 | few | CASSSHLSREEYYNEQFF | TGTGCCAGCAGTTCCCATCTTTCACGCGAAGAATACTACAATGAGCAGTTCTTC
TRBJ2-7 | 13 | TRBD2 | TRBV5-4 | - | CASSIRGGYEQYF | TGTGCCAGCAGCATAAGGGGAGGGTACGAGCAGTACTTC
TRBJ2-7 | 12 | - | TRBV7-9 | many | CASSPSGVEQYF | TGTGCCAGCAGCCCGAGTGGGGTCGAGCAGTACTTC
TRBJ1-1 | 12 | - | TRBV15 | - | CATGKGGTEAFF | TGTGCCACCGGCAAGGGTGGTACTGAAGCTTTCTTT
TRBJ2-7 | 16 | - | TRBV11-2 | few | CASMIGPDWKLYEQYF | TGTGCCAGCATGATCGGACCCGACTGGAAGTTGTACGAGCAGTACTTC
TRBJ2-7 | 12 | - | TRBV13 | many | CASRSRGEEQYF | TGTGCCAGCAGATCCCGGGGTGAGGAGCAGTACTTC
TRBJ2-7 | 14 | - | TRBV2 | many | CASSEVGGPYEQYF | TGTGCCAGCAGTGAAGTCGGAGGGCCCTACGAGCAGTACTTC
TRBJ1-1 | 12 | - | TRBV6-6 | many | CASRKGDTEAFF | TGTGCCAGCAGGAAGGGGGACACTGAAGCTTTCTTT
TRBJ2-7 | 13 | - | TRBV6-2/TRBV6-3 | few | CASSQGRWNEQYF | TGTGCCAGCAGTCAGGGGAGATGGAACGAGCAGTACTTC
TRBJ1-1 | 12 | - | TRBV6-5 | few | CASSPRSPGAFF | TGTGCCAGCAGTCCTCGGTCCCCTGGGGCTTTCTTT
TRBJ2-5 | 21 | TRBD1 | TRBV19 | few | CASSIDAVRETGQGHQETQYF | TGTGCCAGTAGTATAGACGCGGTTCGAGAAACGGGACAGGGGCACCAAGAGACCCAGTACTTC
TRBJ2-3 | 18 | - | TRBV7-9 | many | CASRMIRDGGTSADTQYF | TGTGCCAGCAGGATGATTCGGGACGGAGGAACGTCGGCAGATACGCAGTATTTT
TRBJ1-1 | 15 | - | TRBV4-3 | many | CASSQVNRVNTEAFF | TGCGCCAGCAGCCAAGTGAATAGGGTGAACACTGAAGCTTTCTTT
TRBJ2-1 | 15 | TRBD2 | TRBV6-5 | few | CASSYSAGPYNEQFF | TGTGCCAGCAGTTACTCAGCGGGACCCTACAATGAGCAGTTCTTC
TRBJ2-1 | 17 | TRBD2 | TRBV4-1 | - | CASSQEGPGLGYNEQFF | TGCGCCAGCAGCCAAGAGGGGCCGGGACTAGGTTACAATGAGCAGTTCTTC
TRBJ2-7 | 17 | - | TRBV23-1 | few | CASTLREGAMYYDEQYF | TGCGCCAGCACCCTAAGGGAGGGGGCGATGTACTACGACGAGCAGTACTTC
TRBJ2-1 | 12 | - | TRBV5-1 | many | CASRSNRDEQFF | TGCGCCAGCAGGTCCAACCGCGATGAGCAGTTCTTC
TRBJ1-2 | 15 | - | TRBV27 | few | CASSLLRGANYGYAF | TGTGCCAGCAGTTTATTGAGGGGTGCTAACTATGGCTACGCCTTC
TRBJ2-1 | 15 | - | TRBV28 | few | CASTADSFSYNEQFF | TGTGCCAGCACTGCCGACAGCTTTTCCTACAATGAGCAGTTCTTC
TRBJ1-5 | 14 | - | TRBV6-2/TRBV6-3 | - | CASRRTGCNQPQHF | TGTGCCAGCAGAAGAACAGGTTGCAATCAGCCCCAGCATTTT
TRBJ2-3 | 17 | TRBD2 | TRBV27 | - | CASKGLAGGIVTDTQYF | TGTGCCAGCAAAGGGCTAGCGGGGGGGATTGTGACAGATACGCAGTATTTT
TRBJ1-6 | 13 | - | TRBV27 | - | CASSGAAYSPLHF | TGTGCCAGCAGCGGGGCCGCGTATTCACCCCTCCACTTT
TRBJ2-5 | 16 | TRBD1 | TRBV5-6 | many | CASSSWTGASQETQYF | TGTGCCAGCAGCTCCTGGACAGGGGCCTCCCAAGAGACCCAGTACTTC
TRBJ2-3 | 19 | TRBD2 | TRBV20-1 | few | CSARVGLGLAGPSTDTQYF | TGCAGTGCTAGAGTTGGGCTGGGTCTAGCGGGGCCTAGCACAGATACGCAGTATTTT
TRBJ1-5 | 16 | TRBD1 | TRBV28 | few | CASSFLGTGWNQPQHF | TGTGCCAGCAGTTTTCTAGGGACAGGGTGGAATCAGCCCCAGCATTTT
TRBJ2-7 | 15 | TRBD2 | TRBV4-2 | many | CASSQGLAGQYEQYF | TGTGCCAGCAGCCAAGGACTAGCGGGACAATACGAGCAGTACTTC
TRBJ1-1 | 14 | TRBD1 | TRBV6-2/TRBV6-3 | many | CASGVTGGESEAFF | TGTGCCAGCGGTGTAACAGGGGGGGAAAGTGAAGCTTTCTTT